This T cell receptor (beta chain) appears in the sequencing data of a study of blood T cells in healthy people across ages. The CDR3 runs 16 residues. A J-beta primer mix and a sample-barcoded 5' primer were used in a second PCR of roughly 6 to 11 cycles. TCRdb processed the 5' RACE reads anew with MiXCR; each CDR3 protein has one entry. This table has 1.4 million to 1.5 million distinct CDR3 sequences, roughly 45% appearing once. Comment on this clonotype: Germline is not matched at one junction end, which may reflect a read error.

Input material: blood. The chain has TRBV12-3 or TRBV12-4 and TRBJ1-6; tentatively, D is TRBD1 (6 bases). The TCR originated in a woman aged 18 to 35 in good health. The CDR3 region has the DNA TGTGCCAGCAGTAATGCAGGGCTGGGGGCGCTTTCACCCCCCCACTTT. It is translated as CASSNAGLGALSPPHF.